This T cell receptor beta chain was captured by sequencing in a study of T cell repertoires in cytomegalovirus infection. Study overall: Carrying CMV and the relevant HLA type showed in public TCR beta signatures. Overall study findings and caveats: Ex vivo, HLA-C-restricted CMV-specific TCR beta clonotypes prevailed over the rest of the response. Summed frequency of public TCR beta families distinguished CMV carriers with the relevant HLA.

The CDR3 totals 14 residues. Germline CDR1 MNHEY, CDR2 SMNVEV (reference sequence). Between the trimmed V and J ends, which lost 7 bases and 2 bases, there was a span of 14 bases. In regard to this clonotype: Its antigen is as yet unknown.

Via MiXCR, TCRdb re-called the reads, giving one row per CDR3 protein. The data contain 680,000 or so distinct CDR3 sequences, less than 40% of them singletons. The specimen sequenced was PBMCs. This chain connects TRBV27 to TRBJ1-1, with a possible D match to TRBD1 (6 bases). The receptor comes from a human donor in good health (CMV status not recorded). Some clones in this sample may be carry-over from other donors' samples. The CDR3 protein is CASKEQGLNTEAFF. In DNA, the CDR3 is TGTGCCAGCAAAGAACAGGGTCTAAACACTGAAGCTTTCTTT.